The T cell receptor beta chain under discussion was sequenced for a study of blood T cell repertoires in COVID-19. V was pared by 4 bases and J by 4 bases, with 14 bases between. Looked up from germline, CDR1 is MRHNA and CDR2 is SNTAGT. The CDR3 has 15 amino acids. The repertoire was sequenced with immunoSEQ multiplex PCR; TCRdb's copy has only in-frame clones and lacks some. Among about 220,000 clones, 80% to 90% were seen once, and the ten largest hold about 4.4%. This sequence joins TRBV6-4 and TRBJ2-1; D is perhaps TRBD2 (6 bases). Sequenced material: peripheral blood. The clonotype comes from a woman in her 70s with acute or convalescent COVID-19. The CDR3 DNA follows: TGTGCCAGCAGTGGGGGCGGGACGTCATACAATGAGCAGTTCTTC. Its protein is CASSGGGTSYNEQFF.